The rows below give T cell receptor beta chains drawn from one sample of a study of cytomegalovirus exposure and HLA in healthy donors. Profiled with immunoSEQ multiplex PCR; TCRdb holds only in-frame clones, not every one. The sample has some 150,000 clones, about 80% seen once. The sample was PBMCs. These receptors were collected from a male donor in good health and CMV-seronegative. The CDR3 runs from the conserved cysteine through the conserved F or W. The D gene is left open where the match is weak. The size of a clone is reported for some rows only, either as once, few or many, or as a class for expanded clones.

J gene: TRBJ2-6
V gene: TRBV19
clone size: .
D gene: .
CDR3 protein: CASTDFRGGAAGANVLTF
CDR3 DNA: TGTGCCAGTACCGACTTTCGCGGAGGGGCGGCTGGGGCCAACGTCCTGACTTTC

J gene: TRBJ1-4
V gene: TRBV5-1
clone size: .
D gene: .
CDR3 protein: CASSLVPGTNEKLFF
CDR3 DNA: TGCGCCAGCAGCTTGGTGCCAGGGACTAATGAAAAACTGTTTTTT

J gene: TRBJ2-7
V gene: TRBV4-1
clone size: few
D gene: TRBD2
CDR3 protein: CASSQGETSGNEQYF
CDR3 DNA: TGCGCCAGCAGCCAAGGCGAAACTAGCGGAAACGAGCAGTACTTC

J gene: TRBJ2-1
V gene: TRBV5-1
clone size: once
D gene: TRBD1
CDR3 protein: CASKRTGGHEQFF
CDR3 DNA: TGCGCCAGCAAAAGGACAGGGGGCCATGAGCAGTTCTTC

J gene: TRBJ1-2
V gene: TRBV6-5
clone size: few
D gene: TRBD1
CDR3 protein: CASSYFYGQGHYGYTF
CDR3 DNA: TGTGCCAGCAGTTACTTTTATGGACAGGGACACTATGGCTACACCTTC

J gene: TRBJ1-1
V gene: TRBV5-8
clone size: .
D gene: .
CDR3 protein: CASSWPGGSMNTEAFF
CDR3 DNA: TGTGCCAGCAGCTGGCCAGGCGGGTCCATGAACACTGAAGCTTTCTTT

J gene: TRBJ2-3
V gene: TRBV19
clone size: .
D gene: TRBD2
CDR3 protein: CASSIGTSGSSTDTQYF
CDR3 DNA: TGTGCCAGTAGTATCGGGACTAGCGGTTCAAGCACAGATACGCAGTATTTT

J gene: TRBJ1-6
V gene: TRBV6-5
clone size: few
D gene: TRBD1
CDR3 protein: CASSGQGGSPLHF
CDR3 DNA: TGTGCCAGCAGCGGACAGGGAGGTTCACCCCTCCACTTT

J gene: TRBJ1-2
V gene: TRBV19
clone size: .
D gene: .
CDR3 protein: CASRPQRYGYTF
CDR3 DNA: TGTGCCAGTAGACCTCAGCGTTATGGCTACACCTTC

J gene: TRBJ2-7
V gene: TRBV6-5
clone size: .
D gene: TRBD2
CDR3 protein: CASSYSMVAGEQYF
CDR3 DNA: TGTGCCAGCAGTTACTCTATGGTAGCGGGAGAGCAGTACTTC

J gene: TRBJ1-3
V gene: TRBV30
clone size: .
D gene: TRBD1
CDR3 protein: CASDQGVSPGNTIYF
CDR3 DNA: TGTGCTTCGGACCAGGGGGTTTCACCTGGAAACACCATATATTTT

J gene: TRBJ2-5
V gene: TRBV5-1
clone size: .
D gene: TRBD2
CDR3 protein: CASSLGASGGHAETQYF
CDR3 DNA: TGCGCCAGCAGCTTGGGGGCTAGCGGGGGGCACGCGGAGACCCAGTACTTC

J gene: TRBJ2-1
V gene: TRBV7-2
clone size: .
D gene: TRBD2
CDR3 protein: CASSTAGTSVWNEQFF
CDR3 DNA: TGTGCCAGCAGCACCGCCGGGACTAGCGTATGGAATGAGCAGTTCTTC

J gene: TRBJ1-6
V gene: TRBV9
clone size: .
D gene: .
CDR3 protein: CASSDPKEGSSNSPLHF
CDR3 DNA: TGTGCCAGCAGCGACCCAAAGGAGGGCTCTTCTAATTCACCCCTCCACTTT

J gene: TRBJ1-2
V gene: TRBV10-3
clone size: .
D gene: .
CDR3 protein: CAISVGGVKDGYTF
CDR3 DNA: TGTGCCATCAGTGTTGGGGGGGTAAAGGACGGCTACACCTTC

J gene: TRBJ2-1
V gene: TRBV7-3
clone size: .
D gene: TRBD2
CDR3 protein: CASSLTSGGSYNEQFF
CDR3 DNA: TGTGCCAGCAGCTTAACTAGCGGGGGTTCCTACAATGAGCAGTTCTTC

J gene: TRBJ2-7
V gene: TRBV5-4
clone size: once
D gene: TRBD1
CDR3 protein: CASRRTGSSYEQYF
CDR3 DNA: TGTGCCAGCAGACGGACAGGGAGCTCCTACGAGCAGTACTTC

J gene: TRBJ1-1
V gene: TRBV7-9
clone size: .
D gene: .
CDR3 protein: CASNRGGITEAFF
CDR3 DNA: TGTGCCAGCAATCGGGGGGGGATCACTGAAGCTTTCTTT

J gene: TRBJ2-1
V gene: TRBV6-1
clone size: .
D gene: .
CDR3 protein: CASTGLTAYNEQFF
CDR3 DNA: TGTGCCAGCACCGGTTTAACGGCCTACAATGAGCAGTTCTTC

J gene: TRBJ1-5
V gene: TRBV2
clone size: few
D gene: .
CDR3 protein: CASSDGDWDQPQHF
CDR3 DNA: TGTGCCAGCAGTGATGGGGACTGGGATCAGCCCCAGCATTTT

J gene: TRBJ2-7
V gene: TRBV7-9
clone size: .
D gene: TRBD1
CDR3 protein: CASSGQGLWPYEQYF
CDR3 DNA: TGTGCCAGCAGCGGACAGGGACTTTGGCCCTACGAGCAGTACTTC

J gene: TRBJ1-2
V gene: TRBV6-1
clone size: once
D gene: .
CDR3 protein: CASSERPDSYGYTF
CDR3 DNA: TGTGCCAGCAGTGAACGTCCCGACAGCTATGGCTACACCTTC

J gene: TRBJ1-1
V gene: TRBV27
clone size: .
D gene: .
CDR3 protein: CASSVRSLPNTEAFF
CDR3 DNA: TGTGCCAGCAGTGTCAGATCATTACCGAACACTGAAGCTTTCTTT

J gene: TRBJ1-1
V gene: TRBV5-1
clone size: .
D gene: .
CDR3 protein: CASRQNTEAFF
CDR3 DNA: TGCGCCAGCAGACAGAACACTGAAGCTTTCTTT

J gene: TRBJ1-2
V gene: TRBV19
clone size: .
D gene: TRBD1
CDR3 protein: CASSPGTGGYGYTF
CDR3 DNA: TGTGCCAGTAGTCCCGGGACAGGGGGCTACGGCTACACCTTC

J gene: TRBJ1-5
V gene: TRBV4-1
clone size: .
D gene: .
CDR3 protein: CASSQDGSSDQPQHF
CDR3 DNA: TGCGCCAGCAGCCAAGATGGAAGCAGCGATCAGCCCCAGCATTTT

J gene: TRBJ2-1
V gene: TRBV6-6
clone size: .
D gene: TRBD2
CDR3 protein: CASRVSGRQNEQFF
CDR3 DNA: TGTGCCAGCAGAGTGAGCGGGAGGCAGAATGAGCAGTTCTTC

J gene: TRBJ2-1
V gene: TRBV5-4
clone size: few
D gene: TRBD2
CDR3 protein: CASSLAGLSSGGRHEQFF
CDR3 DNA: TGTGCCAGCAGCTTGGCGGGGTTGTCTAGCGGGGGGAGACATGAGCAGTTCTTC

J gene: TRBJ1-2
V gene: TRBV2
clone size: .
D gene: .
CDR3 protein: CASSETGEQGSRGYTF
CDR3 DNA: TGTGCCAGCAGTGAAACCGGGGAACAGGGATCCCGCGGCTACACCTTC

J gene: TRBJ2-3
V gene: TRBV6-5
clone size: few
D gene: .
CDR3 protein: CASSLKAGTDTQYF
CDR3 DNA: TGTGCCAGCAGCCTGAAGGCGGGCACAGATACGCAGTATTTT

J gene: TRBJ1-5
V gene: TRBV6-1
clone size: .
D gene: .
CDR3 protein: CASSENGKGRQPQHF
CDR3 DNA: TGTGCCAGCAGTGAAAACGGGAAAGGGAGGCAGCCCCAGCATTTT

J gene: TRBJ1-3
V gene: TRBV29-1
clone size: .
D gene: .
CDR3 protein: CSAQSSGNTIYF
CDR3 DNA: TGCAGCGCACAGAGCTCTGGAAACACCATATATTTT

J gene: TRBJ2-7
V gene: TRBV6-1
clone size: .
D gene: TRBD2
CDR3 protein: CASSEVQREFDEQYF
CDR3 DNA: TGTGCCAGCAGTGAAGTACAGCGGGAGTTCGACGAGCAGTACTTC

J gene: TRBJ1-4
V gene: TRBV15
clone size: .
D gene: .
CDR3 protein: CATSSGGAGEKLFF
CDR3 DNA: TGTGCCACCAGCAGTGGGGGGGCAGGTGAAAAACTGTTTTTT

J gene: TRBJ2-3
V gene: TRBV5-8
clone size: once
D gene: TRBD2
CDR3 protein: CASSYGTSDLTDTQYF
CDR3 DNA: TGTGCCAGCAGCTACGGGACTAGCGACCTCACAGATACGCAGTATTTT

J gene: TRBJ2-3
V gene: TRBV7-7
clone size: once
D gene: TRBD1
CDR3 protein: CASSLDRGTDTQYF
CDR3 DNA: TGTGCCAGCAGCCTTGACAGGGGCACAGATACGCAGTATTTT

J gene: TRBJ1-2
V gene: TRBV6-5
clone size: .
D gene: .
CDR3 protein: CASSYLQGYGYTF
CDR3 DNA: TGTGCCAGCAGTTACCTACAGGGATATGGCTACACCTTC

J gene: TRBJ2-3
V gene: TRBV5-4
clone size: few
D gene: .
CDR3 protein: CASSSRVTDTQYF
CDR3 DNA: TGTGCCAGCAGCTCCCGCGTAACAGATACGCAGTATTTT

J gene: TRBJ2-7
V gene: TRBV4-1
clone size: .
D gene: .
CDR3 protein: CASSQGGSLSYEQYF
CDR3 DNA: TGCGCCAGCAGCCAAGGAGGGTCCCTCTCCTACGAGCAGTACTTC

J gene: TRBJ2-4
V gene: TRBV6-5
clone size: .
D gene: .
CDR3 protein: CASSAREYGNIQYF
CDR3 DNA: TGTGCCAGCAGTGCCCGGGAGTACGGAAACATTCAGTACTTC

J gene: TRBJ2-7
V gene: TRBV6-1
clone size: .
D gene: .
CDR3 protein: CASSVRDTRYEQYF
CDR3 DNA: TGTGCCAGCAGTGTCCGGGACACTCGCTACGAGCAGTACTTC

J gene: TRBJ1-4
V gene: TRBV28
clone size: few
D gene: TRBD1
CDR3 protein: CASSRLTGGRRF
CDR3 DNA: TGTGCCAGCAGTCGCTTGACAGGGGGCAGAAGATTT

J gene: TRBJ2-1
V gene: TRBV6-1
clone size: .
D gene: TRBD2
CDR3 protein: CASSGSGGAPEQFF
CDR3 DNA: TGTGCCAGCAGTGGTAGCGGGGGGGCACCTGAGCAGTTCTTC

J gene: TRBJ1-2
V gene: TRBV6-6
clone size: .
D gene: TRBD1
CDR3 protein: CASSYTGTDYGYTF
CDR3 DNA: TGTGCCAGCAGTTACACAGGGACAGACTATGGCTACACCTTC

J gene: TRBJ2-3
V gene: TRBV7-3
clone size: .
D gene: TRBD2
CDR3 protein: CASSSGLAGGADTQYF
CDR3 DNA: TGTGCCAGCAGCTCCGGACTAGCGGGAGGAGCAGATACGCAGTATTTT

J gene: TRBJ2-3
V gene: TRBV15
clone size: .
D gene: TRBD2
CDR3 protein: CATTPNKGPRRTSDTQYF
CDR3 DNA: TGTGCCACCACCCCCAACAAGGGTCCCCGGCGGACTAGCGATACGCAGTATTTT

J gene: TRBJ1-2
V gene: TRBV5-5
clone size: few
D gene: TRBD1
CDR3 protein: CASRGTGTVNYGYTF
CDR3 DNA: TGTGCCAGCAGGGGGACCGGGACAGTAAACTATGGCTACACCTTC